A single sample gave rise to the 4 T cell receptor beta chains below, sequenced in a study of blood T cell repertoires in COVID-19. Sequencing used immunoSEQ multiplex PCR; TCRdb keeps in-frame clones, though not all of them. Counted here are approximately 15,000 clones, roughly 89% occurring once; the ten biggest clones make up 17%. The specimen sequenced was peripheral blood. Every receptor here comes from a human donor with active COVID-19. The donor label of this sample is uncertain.

This rearrangement joins TRBV11-2 to TRBJ2-1; 9 bases match TRBD2. After removal of 4 bases from V and 5 bases from J, the junction contained 6 bases not matched to a gene. Germline lookup yields CDR1 SGHAT and CDR2 FQNNGV. The CDR3 length is 15 residues. This CDR3 is CASSWASGINNEQFF. CDR3 nucleotide sequence: TGTGCCAGCAGCTGGGCTAGCGGGATAAACAATGAGCAGTTCTTC.

The chain couples TRBV23-1 to TRBJ2-1; D may be TRBD2 (5 bases). TRBV23-1 is identified as an open reading frame with a role that is uncertain. Trimming left V 2 bases short and J 7 bases short, with 21 bases between. This CDR3 spans 17 amino acids. In DNA, the CDR3 is TGCGCCAGCAGTCAAGGAAGCTTCAAGAGGGCCAGTAATGAGCAGTTCTTC. Encoded protein: CASSQGSFKRASNEQFF.

The CDR3 is CASSPRGQGAGSSGEDTQYF. The CDR3 DNA sequence: TGTGCCAGCAGCCCTAGGGGACAGGGGGCCGGGTCTAGCGGAGAAGATACGCAGTATTTT. The gene calls are TRBV7-3 and TRBJ2-3; 12 nucleotides align to TRBD1. CDR1 SGHTA and CDR2 FQGTGA come from the germline V gene. V lost 5 bases to trimming and J lost 5 bases; unmatched junction nucleotides: 20. The CDR3 is 20 amino acids.

This rearrangement joins TRBV5-5 to TRBJ1-2; no firm D call. This CDR3 comprises 13 residues. V lost 2 bases and J lost 3, with 8 bases in between. Germline CDR1 SGHKS, CDR2 YYEKEE (reference sequence). The CDR3 here is CASSFGTYYGYTF. CDR3 DNA: TGTGCCAGCAGCTTTGGCACCTACTATGGCTACACCTTC.